The following is a T cell receptor (beta chain) sequence with its context. Its specificity is not known. Trimming removed 1 base at V and 4 bases at J, with 14 bases between. This CDR3 has 16 amino acids. Germline CDR1 is SGHDN and CDR2 is FVKESK. This entry is derived from a study of T cells in localized non-small cell lung cancer. The study's findings and limits: Uninvolved adjacent lung, not tumor, had the highest T cell clonality. The appearance of a median around 57 of the top 100 tumor clones was seen in adjacent lung.

Produced via immunoSEQ multiplex PCR; TCRdb's table is partial and in-frame only. The table records 45,000 to 65,000 clones, 80% of them present only once. V usage is TRBV14 and J usage is TRBJ2-1; tentative D call: TRBD2 (7 bases). The TCR sequence derives from a woman aged 40-70 years with stage II lung adenocarcinoma. The input for sequencing was PBMCs, taken before any cancer treatment. The CDR3 DNA sequence: TGTGCCAGCAGCCAAGGTCGCGGGGGCCGTTACAATGAGCAGTTCTTC. This sequence encodes CASSQGRGGRYNEQFF. The full variable domain, its missing parts supplied by reference TRBV14 and TRBJ2-1, is EAGVTQFPSHSVIEKGQTVTLRCDPISGHDNLYWYRRVMGKEIKFLLHFVKESKQDESGMPNNRFLAERTGGTYSTLKVQPAELEDSGVYFCASSQGRGGRYNEQFFGPGTRLTVL.